The 29 T cell receptor beta chains below all came from one sample that was sequenced in a study of OX40 agonist ivuxolimab in advanced cancers. Sequenced by immunoSEQ multiplex PCR; TCRdb stores in-frame clones only, minus some. This table has approximately 88,000 clones, nearly 90% appearing once. This material consisted of CD4+ or CD8+ T cells sorted from blood, taken in a trial of the OX40 agonist ivuxolimab. The source is an adult with an advanced solid tumor such as melanoma, head and neck, liver or kidney cancer.

The rearrangement joins TRBV6-5 to TRBJ1-3; unclear D gene. Looked up from germline, CDR1 is MNHEY and CDR2 is SVGAGI. V lost 0 bases and J lost 1, with 7 bases in between. The CDR3 covers 15 residues. The CDR3, as DNA: TGTGCCAGCAGTTACTCTTGGCGGTCTGGAAACACCATATATTTT. Amino acids: CASSYSWRSGNTIYF.

The gene calls are TRBV6-1 and TRBJ1-2; no firm D call. The V and J ends lost 3 bases and 4 bases respectively, with 12 bases between them. The length of the CDR3 is 14 residues. Germline V gene data show CDR1 as MNHNS and CDR2 as SASEGT. The CDR3 reads CASSDGSRGYGYTF. The DNA of the CDR3 is TGTGCCAGCAGTGATGGGTCGCGGGGCTATGGCTACACCTTC.

This rearrangement joins TRBV10-3 to TRBJ2-5, with D possibly matching TRBD1 (5 bases). CDR1 is ENHRY, CDR2 SYGVKD, per germline. Trimming pared 6 bases from V and 7 bases from J, leaving 18 bases between. The CDR3 loop spans 14 amino acids. CDR3 sequence (DNA): TGTGCCATCAGAGGGGCGGTTTCCAGTGGGACCCAGTACTTC. Protein: CAIRGAVSSGTQYF.

This clone appeared a few times. The chain links TRBV5-1 to TRBJ1-5; D ambiguous. CDR1 is SGHRS and CDR2 is YFSETQ in the germline V gene. The ends were cut back, 4 bases at V and 6 bases at J, with 11 bases in the middle. The CDR3 runs to 13 residues. The CDR3 loop is CASSREGSQPQHF. As DNA, the CDR3 is TGCGCCAGCAGCAGGGAGGGCTCTCAGCCCCAGCATTTT.

The chain joins TRBV10-3 to TRBJ1-5, with a weak D call TRBD1 (5 bases). Germline assignment: CDR1 ENHRY and CDR2 SYGVKD. The CDR3 extends over 12 amino acids. The V end lost 11 bases, the J end lost 5 bases, and 13 bases lay between the germline ends. CDR3: CASGREDQPQHF. CDR3 in DNA: TGTGCCTCAGGCAGGGAGGATCAGCCCCAGCATTTT.

V and J are TRBV4-2 and TRBJ2-2, with 9 bases aligning to TRBD1. The CDR3 extends over 16 amino acids. CDR1 is LGHNA and CDR2 is YNFKEQ in the germline V gene. V was clipped by 5 bases and J by 7 bases; unmatched bases: 11. The CDR3, as DNA: TGTGCCAGCAGCTTGGTCGGACAGGGGTCTGACGGGGAGCTGTTTTTT. Its translation: CASSLVGQGSDGELFF.

The V gene is TRBV19, the J gene TRBJ2-3; D is perhaps TRBD2 (5 bases). V was trimmed by 3 bases and J by 0 bases, leaving 7 bases between them. CDR1 is LNHDA and CDR2 is SQIVND in the germline V gene (reference sequence). This CDR3 is built from 14 residues. CDR3 sequence (DNA): TGTGCCAGTAGTATCGGACTTAGCACAGATACGCAGTATTTT. Translation: CASSIGLSTDTQYF.

The chain has TRBV11-2 and TRBJ1-2; no clear D. The V end lost 5 bases, the J end lost 4 bases, and 20 bases lay between the germline ends. Germline assignment: CDR1 SGHAT and CDR2 FQNNGV. This CDR3 spans 16 amino acids. The CDR3 loop reads CASSPVGATGGYGYTF. The CDR3 DNA reads TGTGCCAGCAGCCCAGTCGGCGCCACGGGAGGCTATGGCTACACCTTC.

V gene TRBV4-3 combines with J gene TRBJ1-6; D uncertain. Germline CDR1 is LGHNA and CDR2 is YSLEER. Trimming shortened V by 1 base and J by 4 bases, and 5 bases separated the two germline ends. The CDR3 runs to 14 residues. This chain's CDR3 is CASSQGLYNSPLHF. CDR3 sequence (DNA): TGCGCCAGCAGCCAAGGACTGTATAATTCACCCCTCCACTTT.

The chain is built from TRBV5-8 and TRBJ2-3; unclear D gene. CDR1 is SGHTS, CDR2 YDEGEE, per germline. The V gene lost 0 bases and the J gene lost 2 bases, with 7 bases spanning the gap. This CDR3 has 14 amino acids. This CDR3 is CASSLGAITDTQYF. DNA of the CDR3: TGTGCCAGCAGCTTGGGTGCAATCACAGATACGCAGTATTTT.

This sequence joins TRBV19 and TRBJ1-1; perhaps TRBD1 as D (6 bases). Germline CDR1 LNHDA, CDR2 SQIVND (reference sequence). The length of the CDR3 is 12 residues. Trimming took 7 bases from V and 11 from J, leaving 17 bases between them. The CDR3 nucleotides read TGTGCCAGTAATGGTCGGGGGCTGAAGGCTTTCTTT. It is translated as CASNGRGLKAFF.

The CDR3 loop is CAISPKAGNTEAFF. CDR3 sequence (DNA): TGTGCCATCAGCCCCAAAGCAGGGAACACTGAAGCTTTCTTT. This chain connects TRBV10-3 to TRBJ1-1, with D hard to call. The CDR3 has 14 residues. Trimming took off 6 bases at V and 1 base at J, with 12 bases between the two ends. Germline values: CDR1 ENHRY, CDR2 SYGVKD.

This sequence joins TRBV7-2 and TRBJ1-5; D unclear. The CDR3 length is 12 residues. V was cut by 0 bases and J by 9 bases, with 6 bases left in between. Germline V CDR1 and CDR2: SGHTA, FQGNSA. This CDR3 reads CASSLAQRPQHF. DNA of the CDR3: TGTGCCAGCAGCTTAGCCCAGCGGCCCCAGCATTTT.

In this sample, this clone turned up a few times. The chain couples TRBV5-1 to TRBJ1-6; the D gene is possibly TRBD1 (6 bases). The ends were cut back, 3 bases at V and 3 bases at J, with 13 bases in the middle. CDR1 is SGHRS, CDR2 YFSETQ, per germline. This CDR3 region has 16 residues. CDR3 nucleotides: TGCGCCAGCAGCTCCGGTGGGGGCAGCTATAATTCACCCCTCCACTTT. This codes for CASSSGGGSYNSPLHF.

The chain uses TRBV11-2 and TRBJ2-2, with D perhaps assigned TRBD1 or TRBD2 (5 bases each). The CDR3 has 17 amino acids. The V end was cut by 5 bases, the J end by 1 base, with 17 bases between. Germline assignment: CDR1 SGHAT and CDR2 FQNNGV. The CDR3 region is CASSAQGGWGNTGELFF. The CDR3 DNA reads TGTGCCAGCAGCGCCCAGGGCGGGTGGGGGAACACCGGGGAGCTGTTTTTT.

The rearrangement links TRBV5-4 to TRBJ2-2; D is perhaps TRBD1 (5 bases). This CDR3 spans 14 amino acids. Per germline, CDR1 SGHNT and CDR2 YYREEE (reference sequence). V lost 1 base, J lost 1 base, and 5 bases lay in between. In nucleotides, the CDR3 is TGTGCCAGCAGCTTGCAGGGGAACACCGGGGAGCTGTTTTTT. Translating it yields CASSLQGNTGELFF.

This chain uses TRBV11-1 with TRBJ2-3; a possible D gene is TRBD2 (6 bases). The germline V and J ends were trimmed by 1 base and 1 base, with 12 bases remaining between them. Germline V gene sequence: CDR1 SGHAT, CDR2 FQDESV (reference sequence). The CDR3 runs to 16 residues. The chain's CDR3 is CASSLGGAPRTDTQYF. CDR3 coding DNA: TGTGCCAGCAGCTTAGGCGGGGCCCCTCGCACAGATACGCAGTATTTT. The complete variable domain, with remaining parts taken from reference TRBV11-1 and TRBJ2-3, reads EAEVAQSPRYKITEKSQAVAFWCDPISGHATLYWYRQILGQGPELLVQFQDESVVDDSQLPKDRFSAERLKGVDSTLKIQPAELGDSAMYLCASSLGGAPRTDTQYFGPGTRLTVL.

The chain employs TRBV7-2 and TRBJ1-2; D is unresolved. Germline V gene sequence: CDR1 SGHTA, CDR2 FQGNSA. CDR3 length: 12 residues. V lost 5 bases and J lost 8, with 12 bases in between. CDR3 sequence: CASSPRPGGYTF. The CDR3 DNA follows: TGTGCCAGCAGCCCCCGGCCCGGAGGCTACACCTTC.

This clone was seen a few times. The chain employs TRBV11-3 and TRBJ2-3; 9 nucleotides match TRBD1. Germline lookup yields CDR1 SGHNT and CDR2 YENEEA. Losses at the gene ends were 5 bases for V and 4 bases for J; bases not matched to a gene: 7. The CDR3 is 15 residues long. CDR3 loop: CASSQAGQGADTQYF. The CDR3 nucleotides read TGTGCCAGCAGCCAAGCGGGACAGGGTGCAGATACGCAGTATTTT.

This chain uses TRBV30 with TRBJ2-5; 10 nucleotides line up with TRBD2. With V trimmed by 4 bases and J by 5 bases, 10 bases remained unmatched. Germline values: CDR1 GTSNPN, CDR2 SVGIG (reference sequence). The CDR3 runs 15 residues. The CDR3 DNA reads as TGTGCCTGGAAGCCTAGCGGGGGCCGGGGGGAGACCCAGTACTTC. Its protein product is CAWKPSGGRGETQYF.

The V call is TRBV5-1, the J call TRBJ2-7, with 8 bases identical to TRBD1. Germline CDR1 is SGHRS and CDR2 is YFSETQ. This CDR3 has 13 residues. The V segment lost 4 bases and the J segment 3 bases; nucleotides outside the gene matches: 3. The CDR3 protein is CASSPGQDYEQYF. The DNA for the CDR3 is TGCGCCAGCAGCCCGGGACAGGACTACGAGCAGTACTTC. The whole variable domain, filled in from reference TRBV5-1 and TRBJ2-7, reads KAGVTQTPRYLIKTRGQQVTLSCSPISGHRSVSWYQQTPGQGLQFLFEYFSETQRNKGNFPGRFSGRQFSNSRSEMNVSTLELGDSALYLCASSPGQDYEQYFGPGTRLTVT.

This clone was counted once. This chain joins TRBV19 and TRBJ2-7; 7 bases map to TRBD1. Germline V gene lookup returns CDR1 LNHDA and CDR2 SQIVND (reference sequence). Losses at the gene ends were 6 bases for V and 0 bases for J; bases not matched to a gene: 11. This CDR3 contains 16 residues. This CDR3 is CASRSRPGQSSYEQYF. CDR3 coding DNA: TGTGCCAGTAGAAGCCGGCCGGGACAGAGCTCCTACGAGCAGTACTTC.

V and J are TRBV28 and TRBJ1-6; D unclear. The CDR3 loop spans 12 amino acids. From germline, CDR1 is MDHEN and CDR2 SYDVKM. V was pared by 2 bases and J by 7 bases, with 3 bases between. The CDR3 DNA is TGTGCCAGCAGTTTACAGAATTCACCCCTCCACTTT. Its protein is CASSLQNSPLHF.

The gene calls are TRBV5-6 and TRBJ1-2; D gene ambiguous. This CDR3 contains 14 residues. The germline V gene has CDR1 SGHDT and CDR2 YYEEEE. Trimming stripped 1 base from V and 5 bases from J, with 12 bases between. This CDR3 is CASSLPNRDYGYTF. Here the CDR3 DNA reads TGTGCCAGCAGCTTGCCCAATAGGGATTATGGCTACACCTTC.

The gene calls are TRBV7-8 and TRBJ2-1; D call uncertain. This CDR3 is 13 amino acids long. CDR1 is SGHVS and CDR2 is FQNEAQ in the germline V gene. With 1 base removed from V and 4 bases from J, the gap between germline ends came to 5 bases. The CDR3 sequence is CASSLVGYNEQFF. In nucleotides, the CDR3 is TGTGCCAGCAGCTTAGTGGGGTACAATGAGCAGTTCTTC.

The V call is TRBV6-1, the J call TRBJ1-2; TRBD1 is a possible D gene (6 bases). Germline V CDR1 and CDR2: MNHNS, SASEGT. Trimming left V 0 bases short and J 1 base short, with 18 bases between. CDR3 length equals 18 residues. The CDR3 loop is CASSEAEGTYYGNYGYTF. Here the CDR3 DNA reads TGTGCCAGCAGTGAAGCGGAAGGGACATACTACGGTAACTATGGCTACACCTTC.

This clone was observed a single time. This rearrangement joins TRBV10-3 to TRBJ2-1, with TRBD2 matching over 14 bases. The germline CDR1 and CDR2 sequences are ENHRY and SYGVKD. This CDR3 has 19 amino acids. V dropped 3 bases and J dropped 1; count of bases not matched to a gene: 8. The CDR3 spells CAISDFGLAGGSSYNEQFF. CDR3 bases: TGTGCCATCAGTGACTTCGGACTAGCGGGGGGCTCGTCCTACAATGAGCAGTTCTTC.

V is TRBV5-6 and J is TRBJ2-5, with 8 bases matching TRBD1. The ends lost 4 bases at V and 5 bases at J; junction bases unmatched: 4. The germline gives CDR1 SGHDT, CDR2 YYEEEE. There are 13 residues in the CDR3. The DNA for the CDR3 is TGTGCCAGCAGCGCCAGGGGGCTGGAGACCCAGTACTTC. Translated: CASSARGLETQYF.

This chain links TRBV29-1 with TRBJ1-1; TRBD1 matches at 9 bases. The trim removed 4 bases at V and 5 bases at J, leaving 8 bases unmatched. The CDR3 contains 14 residues. Germline V gene lookup returns CDR1 SQVTM and CDR2 ANQGSEA. The CDR3 here is CSVVGWTGETEAFF. The CDR3 DNA reads as TGCAGCGTTGTCGGTTGGACAGGGGAAACTGAAGCTTTCTTT. The whole variable domain, filled in from reference TRBV29-1 and TRBJ1-1, reads SAVISQKPSRDICQRGTSLTIQCQVDSQVTMMFWYRQQPGQSLTLIATANQGSEATYESGFVIDKFPISRPNLTFSTLTVSNMSPEDSSIYLCSVVGWTGETEAFFGQGTRLTVV.